This T cell receptor (beta chain) was obtained from a study of T cell responses to AZD1222 COVID-19 vaccine. Study outcomes and limitations: Vaccine-related CD4 TCRs covered spike, predominating at 160-218 and 743-854.

Measured with immunoSEQ multiplex PCR; TCRdb has only the in-frame clones, and not every one. Here the sample spans 120,000 to 150,000 clones, approximately 94% being singletons. The trim removed 0 bases at V and 5 bases at J, leaving 15 bases unmatched. Germline CDR1 LGHNA, CDR2 YNFKEQ. This CDR3 has 18 amino acids. As for this clone: Antigen: not known.

The clonotype originates from an adult in good health. This material consisted of peripheral blood, taken on day 0 of AZD1222 vaccination. The J gene is TRBJ2-5, the V gene TRBV4-2; 7 bases fit TRBD1. CDR3 sequence: CASSQEFGDSGGGETQYF. The CDR3 coding sequence is TGTGCCAGCAGCCAAGAATTCGGGGACAGCGGCGGCGGGGAGACCCAGTACTTC.